This passage covers 19 T cell receptor beta chains from one sample sequenced in a study of T cells after yellow fever vaccination. MiXCR, applied by TCRdb to the 5' RACE reads, yields one record per CDR3 protein. The data hold 200,000 to 250,000 distinct CDR3 sequences, with roughly 7.2% observed a single time. The specimen was CD4+ T cells sorted from PBMCs, collected 15 days after the yellow fever booster vaccination. These receptors originate from a man aged 30 to 45 who received the YFV17D yellow fever vaccine.

The chain links TRBV3-1 to TRBJ2-7, with TRBD1 matching 7 bases. Germline V gene sequence: CDR1 LGHDT, CDR2 YNNKEL (reference sequence). The CDR3 length is 16 residues. With V trimmed by 4 bases and J by 2 bases, 11 bases remained unmatched. The CDR3 is CASSPLPSQGAYEQYF. CDR3 in DNA: TGTGCCAGCAGCCCCTTACCATCGCAGGGGGCCTACGAGCAGTACTTC.

This clonotype was recorded at least ten times. The chain uses TRBV18 and TRBJ2-7, with 8 bases matching TRBD1. Germline V gene sequence: CDR1 KGHSH, CDR2 LQKENI. Losses at the gene ends were 5 bases for V and 5 bases for J; bases not matched to a gene: 5. CDR3 length: 13 amino acids. The CDR3 nucleotides read TGTGCCAGCTCAGACAGGGGAAATAACGAGCAGTACTTC. Protein: CASSDRGNNEQYF.

This clonotype was observed at least ten times. V and J are TRBV7-2 and TRBJ2-1; 7 bases map to TRBD2. Germline trimming cut 7 bases from V and 7 bases from J; bases unmatched to any gene: 13. The germline V gene encodes CDR1 SGHTA and CDR2 FQGNSA. The CDR3 has 15 residues. CDR3 DNA: TGTGCCAGCATTGGCGGGAGAAAAAGGTGGAATGAGCAGTTCTTC. This sequence encodes CASIGGRKRWNEQFF.

The chain employs TRBV20-1 and TRBJ2-5; 8 bases match TRBD2. The CDR3 spans 11 residues. The ends lost 7 bases at V and 4 bases at J; junction bases unmatched: 2. From germline, CDR1 is DFQATT and CDR2 SNEGSKA (reference sequence). The CDR3 spells CSVRGGETQYF. For the CDR3, the DNA is TGCAGTGTTCGGGGGGGAGAGACCCAGTACTTC.

In its sample, this clonotype was seen many times. This rearrangement joins TRBV29-1 to TRBJ2-2; 7 bases match TRBD1. CDR1 is SQVTM, CDR2 ANQGSEA, per germline. The CDR3 contains 14 residues. The CDR3 is CSAFGTANTGELFF. The CDR3 nucleotides read TGCAGTGCTTTCGGGACAGCGAACACCGGGGAGCTGTTTTTT.

This clonotype was picked up a small number of times. V gene TRBV30 combines with J gene TRBJ2-7, with TRBD1 as a possible D gene (5 bases). Germline CDR1 and CDR2: GTSNPN and SVGIG (reference sequence). Trimming took off 3 bases at V and 5 bases at J, with 11 bases between the two ends. The CDR3 extends over 12 amino acids. For the CDR3, the DNA is TGTGCCTGGAGGCAGGGCCGGCACGAGCAGTACTTC. This codes for CAWRQGRHEQYF.

The rearrangement links TRBV7-2 to TRBJ1-5; D uncertain. The CDR3 is made up of 13 amino acids. Trimming pared 1 base from V and 5 bases from J, leaving 6 bases between. Per germline, CDR1 SGHTA and CDR2 FQGNSA. The CDR3 coding sequence is TGTGCCAGCAGCTTAGTGGGCCATCAGCCCCAGCATTTT. The encoded protein is CASSLVGHQPQHF. The whole variable domain, filled in from reference TRBV7-2 and TRBJ1-5, reads GAGVSQSPSNKVTEKGKDVELRCDPISGHTALYWYRQSLGQGLEFLIYFQGNSAPDKSGLPSDRFSAERTGGSVSTLTIQRTQQEDSAVYLCASSLVGHQPQHFGDGTRLSIL.

This chain uses TRBV7-8 with TRBJ1-1; no clear D gene. The CDR3 has 13 residues. V gave up 0 bases and J gave up 11 bases, with 13 bases separating them. Germline assignment: CDR1 SGHVS and CDR2 FQNEAQ. The CDR3 loop is CASSLAGLLSAFF. CDR3 sequence (DNA): TGTGCCAGCAGCTTAGCGGGCCTGTTGTCGGCTTTCTTT.

This clonotype was seen a handful of times. This rearrangement joins TRBV29-1 to TRBJ1-5, with 8 bases aligning to TRBD1. The CDR3 has 14 residues. Germline CDR1 is SQVTM and CDR2 is ANQGSEA. Trimming cost V 2 bases and J 9 bases; bases outside gene matches: 9. The CDR3 loop is CSVEQGARFSPQHF. The CDR3 DNA follows: TGCAGCGTTGAACAGGGGGCTCGTTTCTCGCCCCAGCATTTT.

This clonotype has a count of ten or more. The rearrangement joins TRBV7-9 to TRBJ2-7, with 8 bases aligning to TRBD1. Germline V gives CDR1 SEHNR, CDR2 FQNEAQ (reference sequence). This CDR3 spans 12 amino acids. J lost 5 bases, V lost 5 bases, and 2 bases had no gene match. The CDR3 protein is CASSQTGDEQYF. CDR3 DNA: TGTGCCAGCAGCCAGACAGGGGACGAGCAGTACTTC.

This clonotype was found a few times. The CDR3 coding sequence is TGTGCCAGCAGTCTCCCCAGGCGGGAGGGTCCCCATGAGCAGTTCTTC. Amino acid sequence: CASSLPRREGPHEQFF. This chain connects TRBV12-3 or TRBV12-4 to TRBJ2-1, with 9 bases aligning to TRBD2. The J segment lost 8 bases and the V segment lost 5 bases, leaving 13 bases of the junction unmatched. The CDR3 runs 16 residues.

The chain links TRBV7-9 to TRBJ2-7; D uncertain. Germline V gives CDR1 SEHNR, CDR2 FQNEAQ (reference sequence). Between the trimmed V and J ends, which lost 5 bases and 4 bases, there was a span of 9 bases. This CDR3 region has 12 residues. The DNA of the CDR3 is TGTGCCAGCAGCGTTACTCAGTACGAGCAGTACTTC. Amino acid sequence: CASSVTQYEQYF.

The chain links TRBV20-1 to TRBJ2-3, with TRBD2 identical over 9 bases. The CDR3 has 16 amino acids. J gave up 6 bases and V 3 bases, and 13 bases lay outside the gene matches. The V gene's germline CDR1 is DFQATT and CDR2 SNEGSKA (reference sequence). Here the CDR3 reads CSARGSSGRRVDTQYF. CDR3 in DNA: TGCAGTGCTAGGGGCAGTAGCGGGAGACGGGTTGATACGCAGTATTTT.

This clonotype was seen only a few times. J is TRBJ2-1 and V is TRBV6-2 or TRBV6-3, with D unresolved. Germline V gene data show CDR1 as MNHEY and CDR2 as SVGEGT. This CDR3 contains 16 residues. The V end lost 6 bases, the J end lost 8 bases, and 23 bases lay between the germline ends. The CDR3 loop is CASRVITEIAHDEQFF. The CDR3 region has the DNA TGTGCCAGCAGGGTTATAACCGAAATTGCCCACGATGAGCAGTTCTTC.

This clonotype was observed a few times. This chain links TRBV5-1 with TRBJ2-6; D gene uncertain. From germline, CDR1 is SGHRS and CDR2 YFSETQ. This CDR3 is 15 amino acids long. V dropped 5 bases and J dropped 5 bases, with 14 bases sitting between them. The DNA of the CDR3 is TGCGCCAGCAGGTCAGCAGCAGTAAGGGCCAACGTCCTGACTTTC. Its translation: CASRSAAVRANVLTF. Full variable domain (outside the CDR3, taken from reference TRBV5-1 and TRBJ2-6): KAGVTQTPRYLIKTRGQQVTLSCSPISGHRSVSWYQQTPGQGLQFLFEYFSETQRNKGNFPGRFSGRQFSNSRSEMNVSTLELGDSALYLCASRSAAVRANVLTFGAGSRLTVL.

This clonotype was counted many times. The chain has TRBV29-1 and TRBJ2-7; D may be TRBD2 (6 bases). The CDR3 runs 11 residues. V gave up 8 bases and J gave up 7 bases, with 15 bases separating them. The germline V gene encodes CDR1 SQVTM and CDR2 ANQGSEA. CDR3 sequence reads: CSSAGAGEQYF. The DNA of the CDR3 is TGCAGCTCAGCCGGGGCGGGGGAGCAGTACTTC.

A few counts support this clonotype. The rearrangement joins TRBV28 to TRBJ2-1; possible D gene TRBD2, 7 bases. V lost 6 bases and J lost 3, with 18 bases in between. The CDR3 runs to 16 residues. Germline V CDR1 and CDR2: MDHEN, SYDVKM. The CDR3 here is CASRSRGAGDYNEQFF. The CDR3 DNA reads as TGTGCCAGCAGGTCCAGGGGCGCGGGAGACTACAATGAGCAGTTCTTC.

This clonotype was recorded many times. This chain joins TRBV11-2 and TRBJ2-3; TRBD2 matches 13 bases. CDR1 is SGHAT, CDR2 FQNNGV, per germline. Trimming at V came to 5 bases and at J to 5 bases, leaving 7 bases not matched to a gene. This CDR3 is 16 amino acids long. The CDR3 nucleotides read TGTGCCAGCAGCGCCGGACTAGCGGGAGCGCAAGATACGCAGTATTTT. It codes for CASSAGLAGAQDTQYF.

A few counts support this clonotype. The germline gene is not matched at one end of the junction; a read error may be the cause. As DNA, the CDR3 is TGTGCCAGCAGCTTTTGGGCTAGATCCGGGGGAAGGGTCTTC. Its protein is CASSFWARSGGRVF. The chain is built from TRBV5-6 and TRBJ2-1, with D tentatively TRBD2 (6 bases). The V gene's germline CDR1 is SGHDT and CDR2 YYEEEE. This CDR3 spans 14 amino acids.